A selection of T cell receptor beta chains follows, all from one sample in a study of blood T cell repertoires in COVID-19. The repertoire was sequenced with immunoSEQ multiplex PCR; TCRdb's copy has only in-frame clones and lacks some. This sample has 200,000 to 300,000 clones, with around four fifths found just once. Material for sequencing was peripheral blood. The receptor source for this set is a woman aged 55-69 years with active or convalescent COVID-19. The CDR3 runs from the conserved cysteine through the conserved F or W. Fields, in order: clone size, V gene, D gene, J gene, CDR3 DNA, CDR3 protein. A D gene is named only where the DNA matches it firmly. The size entry is marked missing in some rows and otherwise reads once, few, many or a size class.

clone_size: .
v_call: TRBV6-4
d_call: TRBD1
j_call: TRBJ1-4
cdr3_nt: TGTGCCAGCAGTGACGGGACAGGCGTTAATGAAAAACTGTTTTTT
cdr3_aa: CASSDGTGVNEKLFF

clone_size: .
v_call: TRBV11-3
d_call: .
j_call: TRBJ2-3
cdr3_nt: TGTGCCAGCAGCTTCCAGGCCGATACGCAGTATTTT
cdr3_aa: CASSFQADTQYF

clone_size: .
v_call: TRBV19
d_call: .
j_call: TRBJ2-3
cdr3_nt: TGTGCCAGTAAGGGCTTGGGCGGGGGCCCCACGATCACAGATACGCAGTATTTT
cdr3_aa: CASKGLGGGPTITDTQYF

clone_size: .
v_call: TRBV19
d_call: .
j_call: TRBJ1-1
cdr3_nt: TGTGCCAGTAGTATAGTCGGGGGTACTGAAGCTTTCTTT
cdr3_aa: CASSIVGGTEAFF

clone_size: .
v_call: TRBV10-1
d_call: .
j_call: TRBJ2-1
cdr3_nt: TGCGCCAGCAGTTCGGTAACCAATTACAATGAGCAGTTCTTC
cdr3_aa: CASSSVTNYNEQFF

clone_size: .
v_call: TRBV10-3
d_call: .
j_call: TRBJ2-5
cdr3_nt: TGTGCCATCAGTGACTACAGGGTCCAAGAGACCCAGTACTTC
cdr3_aa: CAISDYRVQETQYF

clone_size: few
v_call: TRBV7-9
d_call: TRBD2
j_call: TRBJ2-7
cdr3_nt: TGTGCCAGCAGCAGCTGGACTAGCGGGAGAACCGAGCAGTACTTC
cdr3_aa: CASSSWTSGRTEQYF

clone_size: .
v_call: TRBV5-4
d_call: .
j_call: TRBJ1-6
cdr3_nt: TGTGCCAGCAGCTTGGTTGGGGGCAGTTCACCCCTCCACTTT
cdr3_aa: CASSLVGGSSPLHF

clone_size: once
v_call: TRBV3-1/TRBV3-2
d_call: .
j_call: TRBJ2-1
cdr3_nt: TGTGCCAGCAGCCTTCTAATGGGAGGATACAATGAGCAGTTCTTC
cdr3_aa: CASSLLMGGYNEQFF

clone_size: .
v_call: TRBV7-2
d_call: TRBD1
j_call: TRBJ1-1
cdr3_nt: TGTGCCAGCAGCTTTGACAGGGGGCAAACTTTCTTT
cdr3_aa: CASSFDRGQTFF

clone_size: once
v_call: TRBV7-8
d_call: TRBD2
j_call: TRBJ2-1
cdr3_nt: TGTGCCAGCAGCTTTAGCGGGAGCCCCCGCAATGAGCAGTTCTTC
cdr3_aa: CASSFSGSPRNEQFF

clone_size: .
v_call: TRBV24-1
d_call: TRBD2
j_call: TRBJ2-1
cdr3_nt: TGTGCCACCAGTGATCTGGGACTAGCGGGAGTTATTGGTGAGCAGTTCTTC
cdr3_aa: CATSDLGLAGVIGEQFF

clone_size: .
v_call: TRBV11-3
d_call: TRBD2
j_call: TRBJ2-1
cdr3_nt: TGTGCCAGCAGCTTAGCTGCGGGGGACCGGTATGAGCAGTTCTTC
cdr3_aa: CASSLAAGDRYEQFF

clone_size: .
v_call: TRBV4-1
d_call: .
j_call: TRBJ2-7
cdr3_nt: TGCGCCAGCAGCCAAGTTGAACTAGTATTTGAGCAGTACTTC
cdr3_aa: CASSQVELVFEQYF

clone_size: .
v_call: TRBV5-6
d_call: .
j_call: TRBJ1-4
cdr3_nt: TGTGCCAGCAGCTTCGATCCGGGAGGGGAAAAACTGTTTTTT
cdr3_aa: CASSFDPGGEKLFF

clone_size: .
v_call: TRBV7-8
d_call: .
j_call: TRBJ1-2
cdr3_nt: TGTGCCAGCAGCCACTACAGGTTCGGGACAATCTCTAACTATGGCTACACCTTC
cdr3_aa: CASSHYRFGTISNYGYTF

clone_size: .
v_call: TRBV5-6
d_call: .
j_call: TRBJ2-5
cdr3_nt: TGTGCCAGCAGCTTGTTTCTGTACCAAGAGACCCAGTACTTC
cdr3_aa: CASSLFLYQETQYF

clone_size: few
v_call: TRBV5-1
d_call: TRBD2
j_call: TRBJ2-3
cdr3_nt: TGCGCCAGCAGCTTGGTTCTAGCGGGAGGATCAGATACGCAGTATTTT
cdr3_aa: CASSLVLAGGSDTQYF

clone_size: .
v_call: TRBV6-1
d_call: TRBD1
j_call: TRBJ2-1
cdr3_nt: TGTGCCAGCAGTGGGGGGACAGGCCCTCGGTTTGAGGAGCAGTTCTTC
cdr3_aa: CASSGGTGPRFEEQFF

clone_size: .
v_call: TRBV15
d_call: .
j_call: TRBJ1-5
cdr3_nt: TGTGCCACCAGCAGATTACCCTTGGCTGGTCAGCCCCAGCATTTT
cdr3_aa: CATSRLPLAGQPQHF

clone_size: .
v_call: TRBV5-8
d_call: TRBD1
j_call: TRBJ2-5
cdr3_nt: TGTGCCAGCAAGCCAGGACAGGGGCTACAAGAGACCCAGTACTTC
cdr3_aa: CASKPGQGLQETQYF

clone_size: .
v_call: TRBV25-1
d_call: .
j_call: TRBJ1-6
cdr3_nt: TGTGCCAGCAGTGACTATGATTCACCCCTCCACTTT
cdr3_aa: CASSDYDSPLHF

clone_size: .
v_call: TRBV27
d_call: .
j_call: TRBJ2-3
cdr3_nt: TGTGCCAGCAGCTTTCAGATTAGCACAGATACGCAGTATTTT
cdr3_aa: CASSFQISTDTQYF

clone_size: .
v_call: TRBV5-8
d_call: TRBD2
j_call: TRBJ2-7
cdr3_nt: TGTGCCAGCAGCGACGGGACTAGCGAGTCCTACGAGCAGTACTTC
cdr3_aa: CASSDGTSESYEQYF

clone_size: .
v_call: TRBV5-1
d_call: .
j_call: TRBJ2-2
cdr3_nt: TGCGCCAGCAGCTTGGTACAGCAGAACACCGGGGAGCTGTTTTTT
cdr3_aa: CASSLVQQNTGELFF

clone_size: .
v_call: TRBV4-1
d_call: TRBD2
j_call: TRBJ2-3
cdr3_nt: TGCGCCAGCAGCCCAAACCTAGCGGGAACAGATACGCAGTATTTT
cdr3_aa: CASSPNLAGTDTQYF

clone_size: .
v_call: TRBV28
d_call: .
j_call: TRBJ1-6
cdr3_nt: TGTGCCAGCAGTTTAGCGGAAGCCTATAATTCACCCCTCCACTTT
cdr3_aa: CASSLAEAYNSPLHF

clone_size: .
v_call: TRBV24-1
d_call: .
j_call: TRBJ2-7
cdr3_nt: TGTGCCACCAGTGACCAGATCTACGAGCAGTACTTC
cdr3_aa: CATSDQIYEQYF

clone_size: once
v_call: TRBV2
d_call: TRBD2
j_call: TRBJ2-7
cdr3_nt: TGTGCCAGCAGTTACACCGGGAGGCCCTACGAGCAGTACTTC
cdr3_aa: CASSYTGRPYEQYF

clone_size: .
v_call: TRBV10-1
d_call: .
j_call: TRBJ2-5
cdr3_nt: TGCGCCAGCAGTGAGTCGAGCGGAGCAATCCAAGAGACCCAGTACTTC
cdr3_aa: CASSESSGAIQETQYF

clone_size: .
v_call: TRBV14
d_call: .
j_call: TRBJ2-7
cdr3_nt: TGTGCCAGCAGCCCAGTGGGGGGAACCTACGAGCAGTACTTC
cdr3_aa: CASSPVGGTYEQYF

clone_size: .
v_call: TRBV19
d_call: TRBD2
j_call: TRBJ2-7
cdr3_nt: TGTGCCAGTAGTATAAGGGAGACTAGCGGAGATTACGAGCAGTACTTC
cdr3_aa: CASSIRETSGDYEQYF

clone_size: few
v_call: TRBV19
d_call: TRBD1
j_call: TRBJ1-1
cdr3_nt: TGTGCCAGTAGTCTCCAGGGACAGAGGAACACTGAAGCTTTCTTT
cdr3_aa: CASSLQGQRNTEAFF

clone_size: .
v_call: TRBV19
d_call: TRBD2
j_call: TRBJ2-2
cdr3_nt: TGTGCCAGTAGGGAACTAGCGGGCAGCACCGGGGAGCTGTTTTTT
cdr3_aa: CASRELAGSTGELFF

clone_size: .
v_call: TRBV3-1/TRBV3-2
d_call: .
j_call: TRBJ2-7
cdr3_nt: TGTGCCAGCAGCCCCCGTGCGGTCTCCTACGAGCAGTACTTC
cdr3_aa: CASSPRAVSYEQYF

clone_size: .
v_call: TRBV10-2
d_call: TRBD2
j_call: TRBJ2-7
cdr3_nt: TGCGCCAGCAGTGAATCGTCGGGAGGAACCTACGAGCAGTACTTC
cdr3_aa: CASSESSGGTYEQYF